The following is a T cell receptor (beta chain) sequence with its context. The sample comes from a study of cytomegalovirus exposure and HLA in healthy donors. PCR used 60 Vbeta primers and 13 Jbeta primers. Data came from immunoSEQ multiplex PCR; TCRdb stores just in-frame clones and leaves some out. This repertoire shows about 140,000 clones, approximately 79% found once; its top ten account for 0.95% to 1.5%. The V gene's germline CDR1 is MDHEN and CDR2 SYDVKM. Trimming cost V 6 bases and J 4 bases, with 9 bases left between them. This CDR3 has 12 amino acids. The specimen sequenced was PBMCs. The chain uses TRBV28 and TRBJ1-1; D is perhaps TRBD1 (6 bases). The clonotype comes from a female donor in good health and CMV-seronegative. The CDR3 DNA follows: TGTGCCAGCAGACTAGGGGGCACTGAAGCTTTCTTT. The encoded protein is CASRLGGTEAFF.